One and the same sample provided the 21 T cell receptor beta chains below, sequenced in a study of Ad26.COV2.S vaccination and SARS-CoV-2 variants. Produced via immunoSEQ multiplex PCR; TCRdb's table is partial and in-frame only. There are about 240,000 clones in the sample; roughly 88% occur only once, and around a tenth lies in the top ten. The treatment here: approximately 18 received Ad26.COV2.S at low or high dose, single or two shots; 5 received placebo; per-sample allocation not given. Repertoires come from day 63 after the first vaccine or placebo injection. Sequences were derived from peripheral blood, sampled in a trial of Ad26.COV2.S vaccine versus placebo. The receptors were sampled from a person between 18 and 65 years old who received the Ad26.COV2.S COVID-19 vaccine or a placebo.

As DNA, the CDR3 is TGTGCCAGCAGCTTCCCAGGGGAGGGAGAGCAGTACTTC. Protein product: CASSFPGEGEQYF. This chain uses TRBV5-4 with TRBJ2-7; D might be TRBD2 (7 bases). Looked up from germline, CDR1 is SGHNT and CDR2 is YYREEE (reference sequence). CDR3 length: 13 residues. The V gene lost 2 bases and the J gene lost 7 bases, with 13 bases spanning the gap.

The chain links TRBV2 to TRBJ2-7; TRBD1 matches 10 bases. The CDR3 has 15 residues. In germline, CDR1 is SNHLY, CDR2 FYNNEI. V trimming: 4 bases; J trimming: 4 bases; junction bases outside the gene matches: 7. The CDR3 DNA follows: TGTGCCAGCAGTGGCGGACAGGGGGAATCGTACGAGCAGTACTTC. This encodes CASSGGQGESYEQYF.

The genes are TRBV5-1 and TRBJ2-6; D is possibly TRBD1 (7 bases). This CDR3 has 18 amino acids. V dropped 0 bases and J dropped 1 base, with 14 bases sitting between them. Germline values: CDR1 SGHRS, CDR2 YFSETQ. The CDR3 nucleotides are TGCGCCAGCAGCTTGGCGGAGGGGGCGGTATCTGGGGCCAACGTCCTGACTTTC. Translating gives CASSLAEGAVSGANVLTF.

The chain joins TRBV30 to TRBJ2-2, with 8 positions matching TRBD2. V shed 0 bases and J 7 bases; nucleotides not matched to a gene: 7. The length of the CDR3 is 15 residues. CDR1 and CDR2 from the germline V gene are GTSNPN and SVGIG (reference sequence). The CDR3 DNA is TGTGCCTGGAGTGTTGTAGCGGGAAAGGGCGGGGAGCTGTTTTTT. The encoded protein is CAWSVVAGKGGELFF.

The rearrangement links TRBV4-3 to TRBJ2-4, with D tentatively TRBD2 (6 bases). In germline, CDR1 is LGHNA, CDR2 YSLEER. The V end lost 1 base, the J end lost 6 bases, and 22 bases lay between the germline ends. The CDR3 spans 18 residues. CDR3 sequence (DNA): TGCGCCAGCAGCCAAGCTCCCTCGGGGGACTTTATGGGAAACATTCAGTACTTC. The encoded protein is CASSQAPSGDFMGNIQYF.

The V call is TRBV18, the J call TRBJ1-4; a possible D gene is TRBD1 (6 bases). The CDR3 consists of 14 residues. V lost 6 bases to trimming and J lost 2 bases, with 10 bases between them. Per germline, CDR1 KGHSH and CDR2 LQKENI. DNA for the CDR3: TGTGCCAGCTCCGAGACAGGCACTAATGAAAAACTGTTTTTT. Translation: CASSETGTNEKLFF.

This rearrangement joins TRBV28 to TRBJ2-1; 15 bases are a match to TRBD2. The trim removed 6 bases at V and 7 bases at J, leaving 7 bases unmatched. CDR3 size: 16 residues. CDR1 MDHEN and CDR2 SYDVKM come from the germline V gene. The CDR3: CASSPTGLAGGNEQFF. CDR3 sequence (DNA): TGTGCCAGCAGCCCAACCGGACTAGCGGGAGGGAATGAGCAGTTCTTC.

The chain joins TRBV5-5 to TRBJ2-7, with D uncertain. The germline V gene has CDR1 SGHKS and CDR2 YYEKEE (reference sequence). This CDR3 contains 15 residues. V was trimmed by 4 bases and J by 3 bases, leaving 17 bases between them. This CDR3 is CASSTAGPRVYEQYF. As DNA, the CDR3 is TGTGCCAGCAGCACGGCCGGGCCGCGCGTCTACGAGCAGTACTTC.

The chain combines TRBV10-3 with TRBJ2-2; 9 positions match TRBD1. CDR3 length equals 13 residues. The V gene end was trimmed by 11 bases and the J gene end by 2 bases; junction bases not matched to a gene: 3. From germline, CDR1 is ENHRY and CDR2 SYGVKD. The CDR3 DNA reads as TGTGCCTCGGGACAGGGCAACACCGGGGAGCTGTTTTTT. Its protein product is CASGQGNTGELFF.

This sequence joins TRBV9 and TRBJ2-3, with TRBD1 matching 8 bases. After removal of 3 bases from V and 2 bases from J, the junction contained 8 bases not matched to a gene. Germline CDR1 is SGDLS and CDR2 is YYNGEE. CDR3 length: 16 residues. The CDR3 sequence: CASSEATGDTTDTQYF. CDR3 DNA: TGTGCCAGCAGCGAGGCGACAGGGGATACCACAGATACGCAGTATTTT.

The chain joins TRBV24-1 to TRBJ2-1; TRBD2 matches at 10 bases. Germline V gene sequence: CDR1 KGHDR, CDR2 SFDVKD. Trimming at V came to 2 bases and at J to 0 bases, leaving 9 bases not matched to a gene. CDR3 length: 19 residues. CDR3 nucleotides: TGTGCCACCAGTGATTCGCTAGCGGGAGAAGGCAGCTCCTACAATGAGCAGTTCTTC. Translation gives CATSDSLAGEGSSYNEQFF.

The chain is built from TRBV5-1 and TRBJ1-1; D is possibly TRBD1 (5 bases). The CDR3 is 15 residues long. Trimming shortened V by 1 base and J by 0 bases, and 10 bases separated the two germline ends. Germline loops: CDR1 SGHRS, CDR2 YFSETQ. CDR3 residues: CASSLTGLMNTEAFF. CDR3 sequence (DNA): TGCGCCAGCAGCTTGACGGGACTCATGAACACTGAAGCTTTCTTT.

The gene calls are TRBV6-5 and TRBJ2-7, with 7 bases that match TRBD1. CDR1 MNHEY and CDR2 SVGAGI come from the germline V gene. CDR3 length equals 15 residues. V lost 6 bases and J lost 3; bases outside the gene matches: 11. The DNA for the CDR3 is TGTGCCAGCAGGCTATACCGGGACAGCTACTACGAGCAGTACTTC. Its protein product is CASRLYRDSYYEQYF.

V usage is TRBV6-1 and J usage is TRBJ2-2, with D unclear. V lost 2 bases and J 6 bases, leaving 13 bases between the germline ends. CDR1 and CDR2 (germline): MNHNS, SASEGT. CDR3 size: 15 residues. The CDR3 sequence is CASSERALGAGELFF. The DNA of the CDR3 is TGTGCCAGCAGTGAAAGGGCCCTAGGCGCCGGGGAGCTGTTTTTT.

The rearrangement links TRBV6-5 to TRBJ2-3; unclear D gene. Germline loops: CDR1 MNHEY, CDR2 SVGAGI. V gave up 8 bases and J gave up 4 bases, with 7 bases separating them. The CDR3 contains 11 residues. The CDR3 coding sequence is TGTGCCAGCGGGATATCAGATACGCAGTATTTT. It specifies CASGISDTQYF.

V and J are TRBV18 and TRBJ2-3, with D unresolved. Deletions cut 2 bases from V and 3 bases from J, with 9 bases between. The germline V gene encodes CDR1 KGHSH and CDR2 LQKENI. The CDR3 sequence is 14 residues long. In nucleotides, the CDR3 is TGTGCCAGCTCACCAGGTTTAGTAACAGATACGCAGTATTTT. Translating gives CASSPGLVTDTQYF.

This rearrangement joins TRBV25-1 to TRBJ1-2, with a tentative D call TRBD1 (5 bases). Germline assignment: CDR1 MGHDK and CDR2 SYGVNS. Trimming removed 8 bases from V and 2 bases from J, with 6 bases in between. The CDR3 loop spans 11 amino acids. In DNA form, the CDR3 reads TGTGCCAGCCGGGGCAACTATGGCTACACCTTC. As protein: CASRGNYGYTF.

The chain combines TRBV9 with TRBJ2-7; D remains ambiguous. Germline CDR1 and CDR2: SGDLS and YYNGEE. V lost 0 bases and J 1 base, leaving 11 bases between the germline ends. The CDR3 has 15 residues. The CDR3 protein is CASSVAETLSYEQYF. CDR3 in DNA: TGTGCCAGCAGCGTAGCGGAGACACTTTCCTACGAGCAGTACTTC. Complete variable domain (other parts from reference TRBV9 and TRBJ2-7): DSGVTQTPKHLITATGQRVTLRCSPRSGDLSVYWYQQSLDQGLQFLIQYYNGEERAKGNILERFSAQQFPDLHSELNLSSLELGDSALYFCASSVAETLSYEQYFGPGTRLTVT.

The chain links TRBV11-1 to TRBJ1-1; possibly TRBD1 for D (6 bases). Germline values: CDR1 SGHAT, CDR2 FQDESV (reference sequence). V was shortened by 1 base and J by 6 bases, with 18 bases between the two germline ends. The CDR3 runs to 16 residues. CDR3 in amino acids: CASSLEGYRDHPEAFF. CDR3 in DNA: TGTGCCAGCAGCTTAGAGGGTTACAGGGATCACCCTGAAGCTTTCTTT.

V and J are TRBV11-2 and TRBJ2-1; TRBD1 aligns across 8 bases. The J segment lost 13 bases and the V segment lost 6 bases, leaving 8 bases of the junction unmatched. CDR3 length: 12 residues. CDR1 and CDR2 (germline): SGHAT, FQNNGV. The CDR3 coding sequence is TGTGCCAGCAGTAAGACAGGGGTTTTTCAGTTCTTC. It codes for CASSKTGVFQFF.

The CDR3 here is CASSLVVASGRKETQYF. The CDR3 region has the DNA TGTGCCAGCAGCTTAGTTGTGGCTAGCGGGCGAAAAGAGACCCAGTACTTC. The chain combines TRBV7-2 with TRBJ2-5, with 8 bases identical to TRBD2. This CDR3 has 17 residues. The J segment lost 3 bases and the V segment lost 1 base, leaving 10 bases of the junction unmatched. Germline assignment: CDR1 SGHTA and CDR2 FQGNSA.